The 5 T cell receptor beta chains below all came from one sample that was sequenced in a study of T cells in Graves' hyperthyroidism and ophthalmopathy. The CDR3 regions of TCR beta were amplified from RNA transcripts. Researchers ran a first-round RT-PCR on the TCR CDR3 using the HTBI primer set. TCRdb fed the multiplex PCR reads into MiXCR, producing one record per CDR3 protein. This sample has about 570,000 distinct CDR3 sequences, with 12% to 15% found just once. Sequences were obtained from blood. The source of these receptors is a woman in her 40s with Graves' hyperthyroidism.

This clonotype showed up many times. The V and J genes are TRBV5-1 and TRBJ2-1; TRBD1 agrees at 10 bases. The ends lost 4 bases at V and 5 bases at J; junction bases unmatched: 6. Germline CDR1 is SGHRS and CDR2 is YFSETQ. The CDR3 is made up of 15 amino acids. CDR3 sequence reads: CASSTGQGVNNEQFF. Here the CDR3 DNA reads TGCGCCAGCAGCACCGGACAGGGGGTGAACAATGAGCAGTTCTTC.

The rearrangement uses TRBV28 and TRBJ1-2; D ambiguous. The CDR3 totals 15 residues. CDR1 is MDHEN and CDR2 is SYDVKM in the germline V gene. The V end lost 5 bases, the J end lost 2 bases, and 15 bases lay between the germline ends. The CDR3 here is CASSHGPQPNYGYTF. In nucleotides, the CDR3 is TGTGCCAGCAGTCACGGGCCTCAACCAAACTATGGCTACACCTTC.

Many counts were recorded for this clonotype. The rearrangement joins TRBV12-3 or TRBV12-4 to TRBJ2-7; the match to TRBD1 covers 9 bases. The CDR3 spans 14 residues. J gave up 3 bases and V 5 bases, and 5 bases lay outside the gene matches. CDR3: CASSRRQGVYEQYF. For the CDR3, the DNA is TGTGCCAGCAGTCGTCGACAGGGGGTCTACGAGCAGTACTTC.

This clonotype has more than one count but fewer than ten. The chain carries TRBV10-2 and TRBJ1-1, with a weak D call TRBD1 (6 bases). Trimming took off 6 bases at V and 5 bases at J, with 25 bases between the two ends. The CDR3 runs 17 residues. Per germline, CDR1 WSHSY and CDR2 SAAADI. CDR3 loop: CASSLEPVDRPWTEAFF. The CDR3 DNA sequence: TGCGCCAGCAGCTTAGAACCCGTCGACAGGCCTTGGACTGAAGCTTTCTTT.

This clonotype was observed many times. This rearrangement joins TRBV6-1 to TRBJ2-3, with 7 bases matching TRBD1. This CDR3 comprises 14 residues. Germline CDR1 and CDR2: MNHNS and SASEGT. V dropped 8 bases and J dropped 2; count of bases not matched to a gene: 7. The CDR3 nucleotides are TGTGCCAGCCACAGGGGAGCCACCACAGATACGCAGTATTTT. Translating it yields CASHRGATTDTQYF.